The present TCR beta chain was sequenced within a study of monozygotic twins with inflammatory bowel disease. General study results and limits: Any single strong signal or clonotype tied to IBD lacked support. Fewer clonotypes were shared with others by IBD patients than by healthy twins, especially with disease activity. Between concordant and discordant twins, repertoire similarity failed to differ, a result that limited power may explain.

TCRdb reanalyzed the 5' RACE reads, giving one entry per CDR3 protein sequence and no DNA. The sample spans 440,000 or so distinct CDR3 sequences; the ten largest clones claim around 2.3%. Concerning this clonotype itself: No antigen is known for it.

The CDR3 consists of 15 residues. CDR1 is MNHNS, CDR2 SASEGT, per germline. Sample: blood. The chain combines TRBV6-1 with TRBJ2-7; TCRdb calls TRBD1, which cannot be checked without DNA. The sequence derives from a human donor with ulcerative colitis or Crohn's disease, or a healthy co-twin of an affected twin (not recorded which). The CDR3 sequence is CASRGQGADLYEQYF.